This T cell receptor (beta chain) was identified in a study of blood T cells in healthy people across ages. The CDR3 extends over 16 amino acids. Germline CDR1 LNHNV, CDR2 YYDKDF (reference sequence). With 0 bases removed from V and 7 bases from J, the gap between germline ends came to 15 bases. A J-beta primer mix and a sample-barcoded 5' primer were used in a second PCR of about 7 to 12 cycles. Via MiXCR, TCRdb re-called the 5' RACE reads, giving one row per CDR3 protein. The table has 750,000 to 1,000,000 distinct CDR3 sequences, about 29% seen once; the top ten hold 9.5% to 13%. The same sample was also studied in work on T cells of mothers and their children.

The clonotype originates from a middle-aged woman in good health. This chain uses TRBV15 with TRBJ1-4, with D perhaps matching TRBD1 (5 bases). Specimen: blood. CDR3 nucleotide sequence: TGTGCCACCAGCAGAGATATAAGGGGATGGAGTGAAAAACTGTTTTTT. As protein: CATSRDIRGWSEKLFF.